One sample yielded the 21 T cell receptor beta chains listed below, sequenced in a study of blood T cells in healthy people across ages. The second PCR ran roughly 6 to 11 cycles with a sample-barcoded 5' primer and J-beta primers. TCRdb reanalysed the 5' RACE reads using MiXCR and keeps one entry per CDR3 protein. The sample lists 700,000 to 850,000 distinct CDR3 sequences, roughly 50% occurring once. Sequenced input: blood. These receptors all come from an elderly man in good health.

The chain employs TRBV20-1 and TRBJ2-5; 12 nucleotides agree with TRBD2. The germline CDR1 and CDR2 sequences are DFQATT and SNEGSKA (reference sequence). V dropped 6 bases and J dropped 2; count of bases not matched to a gene: 7. This CDR3 region has 15 residues. CDR3 nucleotides: TGCAGTGCGACCCCTAGCGGGAGGGTTCAAGAGACCCAGTACTTC. The encoded protein is CSATPSGRVQETQYF.

The chain uses TRBV9 and TRBJ2-4, with 12 bases identical to TRBD2. CDR3 length: 15 amino acids. The trim removed 3 bases at V and 13 bases at J, leaving 11 bases unmatched. Germline V gene data show CDR1 as SGDLS and CDR2 as YYNGEE. The CDR3: CASSASLAGGNEQYF. In DNA, the CDR3 is TGTGCCAGCAGCGCCTCCCTAGCGGGAGGGAATGAGCAGTACTTC.

V is TRBV9 and J is TRBJ2-7; TRBD1 might be the D (6 bases). The J call is uncertain, as TRBJ2-5 better fits the DNA end. Germline loops: CDR1 SGDLS, CDR2 YYNGEE. This CDR3 region has 15 residues. CDR3 DNA: TGTGCCAGCAGCGTAGTTCAGGGGCTGGGGGAGACCCAGTACTTC. Protein product: CASSVVQGLGETQYF.

The J gene is TRBJ1-2, the V gene TRBV6-2 or TRBV6-3; D call uncertain. Between the trimmed V and J ends, which lost 6 bases and 6 bases, there was a span of 14 bases. CDR1 is MNHEY, CDR2 SVGEGT, per germline. The CDR3 totals 13 residues. The CDR3 DNA reads as TGTGCCAGCAGAATCGACGGGAACGATGGCTACACCTTC. Protein product: CASRIDGNDGYTF.

This clonotype was seen a handful of times. This sequence joins TRBV20-1 and TRBJ2-7, with 9 positions matching TRBD2. Germline V gene sequence: CDR1 DFQATT, CDR2 SNEGSKA (reference sequence). V lost 5 bases, J lost 2 bases, and 10 bases stayed unmatched. This CDR3 has 15 amino acids. CDR3 DNA: TGCAGTGCTCCCGAAAGTAGCGGGAGAACCTACGAGCAGTACTTC. The encoded protein is CSAPESSGRTYEQYF.

The V call is TRBV20-1, the J call TRBJ2-1; TRBD2 agrees at 9 bases. Germline V CDR1 and CDR2: DFQATT, SNEGSKA (reference sequence). There are 14 residues in the CDR3. J gave up 0 bases and V 7 bases, and 4 bases lay outside the gene matches. The CDR3, as DNA: TGCAGTGTCGCGGGGGGGAGCTCCTACAATGAGCAGTTCTTC. It yields the protein CSVAGGSSYNEQFF.

The J gene is TRBJ1-1, the V gene TRBV5-1; the D gene is possibly TRBD1 (6 bases). Germline V lookup: CDR1 SGHRS, CDR2 YFSETQ. The CDR3 sequence is 14 residues long. The V and J ends lost 6 bases and 6 bases respectively, with 18 bases between them. For the CDR3, the DNA is TGCGCCAGCAAAAGACAGGCTGGGCTCCCTGAAGCTTTCTTT. Translation: CASKRQAGLPEAFF.

This clonotype was seen only a few times. The chain links TRBV28 to TRBJ2-7; D uncertain. Germline V gives CDR1 MDHEN, CDR2 SYDVKM. Trimming removed 6 bases from V and 2 bases from J, with 8 bases in between. CDR3 length equals 12 residues. CDR3 sequence reads: CASRLPPYEQYF. The CDR3 DNA follows: TGTGCCAGCAGACTCCCTCCCTACGAGCAGTACTTC.

A few counts support this clonotype. The rearrangement joins TRBV12-3 or TRBV12-4 to TRBJ2-4; D ambiguous. V was shortened by 6 bases and J by 6 bases, with 9 bases between the two germline ends. This CDR3 has 12 amino acids. DNA for the CDR3: TGTGCCAGCAGCACCAGTGTAAACATTCAGTACTTC. It translates to CASSTSVNIQYF.

The CDR3 reads CASSLAGGPFNEQFF. CDR3 sequence (DNA): TGTGCCAGCAGCCTGGCGGGAGGGCCCTTTAATGAGCAGTTCTTC. The rearrangement links TRBV6-5 to TRBJ2-1; 9 bases match TRBD2. This CDR3 is 15 amino acids long. Germline CDR1 and CDR2: MNHEY and SVGAGI. The trim removed 6 bases at V and 7 bases at J, leaving 10 bases unmatched.

This sequence joins TRBV18 and TRBJ1-1, with 7 bases identical to TRBD1. The V and J ends lost 2 bases and 4 bases, in that order; junction bases with no gene match: 4. Germline V gene lookup returns CDR1 KGHSH and CDR2 LQKENI. This CDR3 spans 14 amino acids. Written as DNA, the CDR3 is TGTGCCAGCTCACCAGGACAGGCTACCACTGAAGCTTTCTTT. It encodes CASSPGQATTEAFF.

V and J are TRBV24-1 and TRBJ2-5, with TRBD2 matching 7 bases. V shed 7 bases and J 7 bases; nucleotides not matched to a gene: 8. Germline loops: CDR1 KGHDR, CDR2 SFDVKD. This CDR3 has 13 residues. This CDR3 reads CATSGDGLGTQYF. CDR3 nucleotide sequence: TGTGCCACCAGCGGGGACGGACTAGGGACCCAGTACTTC.

The chain is built from TRBV12-5 and TRBJ2-3; perhaps TRBD2 as D (5 bases). Germline lookup yields CDR1 LGHNT and CDR2 FRNRAP. CDR3 size: 14 residues. V lost 3 bases, J lost 14 bases, and 21 bases lay in between. CDR3 loop: CASGFDEGRRYAYF. In nucleotides, the CDR3 is TGTGCTAGTGGTTTCGATGAGGGCCGGAGATACGCGTATTTT.

V gene TRBV20-1 combines with J gene TRBJ1-6, with 7 bases aligning to TRBD1. CDR1 and CDR2 (germline): DFQATT, SNEGSKA (reference sequence). With V trimmed by 3 bases and J by 9 bases, 11 bases remained unmatched. The CDR3 spans 15 residues. CDR3 DNA sequence: TGCAGTGCTAGCGAGCGCAGGGGGTCAAGTTCACCCCTCCACTTT. It specifies CSASERRGSSSPLHF.

The V and J genes are TRBV5-6 and TRBJ2-5; D tentatively reads TRBD1 or TRBD2 (5 bases each). Germline V gene data show CDR1 as SGHDT and CDR2 as YYEEEE. V lost 5 bases and J 0 bases, leaving 14 bases between the germline ends. The length of the CDR3 is 15 residues. CDR3: CASRDGRDHQETQYF. The CDR3, as DNA: TGTGCCAGCAGGGATGGACGGGACCACCAAGAGACCCAGTACTTC.

This clonotype came up a few times. The genes are TRBV18 and TRBJ2-5, with 7 bases matching TRBD2. Germline V gives CDR1 KGHSH, CDR2 LQKENI. The junction had 5 bases not matched to a gene; V was cut back by 1 base and J by 0 bases. The CDR3 has 16 amino acids. DNA of the CDR3: TGTGCCAGCTCACCACTCCCAAGCGGGAACCAAGAGACCCAGTACTTC. As protein: CASSPLPSGNQETQYF.

The rearrangement joins TRBV4-2 to TRBJ2-4; the match to TRBD2 covers 10 bases. TRBJ2-7 matches the DNA end more closely, so the J call is doubtful. Germline V gene sequence: CDR1 LGHNA, CDR2 YNFKEQ. This CDR3 comprises 18 residues. In nucleotides, the CDR3 is TGTGCCAGCAGCCAAGTAAGAAGCCTAGCGGGAGAGGGCCACGAGCAGTACTTC. It encodes CASSQVRSLAGEGHEQYF.

A few counts support this clonotype. The chain joins TRBV28 to TRBJ1-1, with unresolved D. Germline V lookup: CDR1 MDHEN, CDR2 SYDVKM. The CDR3 loop spans 15 amino acids. Trimming pared 5 bases from V and 0 bases from J, leaving 13 bases between. CDR3 sequence reads: CASSPAITVNTEAFF. CDR3 bases: TGTGCCAGCAGTCCCGCGATAACAGTGAACACTGAAGCTTTCTTT.

This clonotype was recorded many times. A read error may explain this, as a much larger clone is one base away. The chain combines TRBV7-9 with TRBJ2-2; D is possibly TRBD1 (5 bases). CDR1 is SEHNR, CDR2 FQNEAQ, per germline (reference sequence). The length of the CDR3 is 14 residues. Trimming took 5 bases from V and 1 from J, leaving 8 bases between them. The CDR3 region is CASSVDRNTGELFF. The CDR3 nucleotides are TGTGCCAGCAGCGTTGACAGGAACACCGGGGAGCTGTTTTTT.

The V gene is TRBV7-9, the J gene TRBJ1-2; 8 bases fit TRBD1. CDR3 length equals 15 residues. V dropped 6 bases and J dropped 4; count of bases not matched to a gene: 10. Germline loops: CDR1 SEHNR, CDR2 FQNEAQ (reference sequence). For the CDR3, the DNA is TGTGCCAGCAGGGACAGGGTATCAGGCAGCTATGGCTACACCTTC. Its translation is CASRDRVSGSYGYTF. The variable domain in full, completed from reference TRBV7-9 and TRBJ1-2, reads DTGVSQNPRHKITKRGQNVTFRCDPISEHNRLYWYRQTLGQGPEFLTYFQNEAQLEKSRLLSDRFSAERPKGSFSTLEIQRTEQGDSAMYLCASRDRVSGSYGYTFGSGTRLTVV.

The sample holds a few counts of this clonotype. The chain joins TRBV12-5 to TRBJ2-3; 10 nucleotides agree with TRBD2. The germline gives CDR1 LGHNT, CDR2 FRNRAP. Trimming took 0 bases from V and 14 from J; bases not matched to a gene: 17. The CDR3 contains 17 residues. In DNA form, the CDR3 reads TGTGCTAGTGGTTTGGTACAGCTAGCGGGAGTCAACAGATACGCGTATTTT. It encodes CASGLVQLAGVNRYAYF.